The 8 T cell receptor beta chains in this list originate from one sample, sequenced in a study of blood T cell repertoires in COVID-19. Generated by immunoSEQ multiplex PCR, the TCRdb table keeps only in-frame clones and is missing some. This sample has fewer than 350,000 clones, with 81% found just once. Sequencing was done on a sample of peripheral blood. The receptors derive from a woman aged 55-69 years with active or convalescent COVID-19.

This clone was seen only once. The genes are TRBV10-3 and TRBJ2-7; TRBD1 aligns across 9 bases. Trimming removed 5 bases from V and 2 bases from J; junction bases left unmatched: 7. Germline V gene lookup returns CDR1 ENHRY and CDR2 SYGVKD. This CDR3 contains 15 residues. CDR3 sequence reads: CAISTMDRGTYEQYF. In nucleotides, the CDR3 is TGTGCCATCAGTACTATGGACAGGGGAACCTACGAGCAGTACTTC.

The chain uses TRBV24-1 and TRBJ2-5; 7 nucleotides line up with TRBD2. J lost 2 bases, V lost 0 bases, and 2 bases had no gene match. The germline CDR1 and CDR2 sequences are KGHDR and SFDVKD. The CDR3 sequence is 15 residues long. Written as DNA, the CDR3 is TGTGCCACCAGTGATTTGTGGGGGGGACAAGAGACCCAGTACTTC. This gives the protein CATSDLWGGQETQYF.

V and J are TRBV10-3 and TRBJ1-5; a possible D gene is TRBD1 (6 bases). V was trimmed by 0 bases and J by 1 base, leaving 10 bases between them. The CDR3 loop spans 16 amino acids. Per germline, CDR1 ENHRY and CDR2 SYGVKD. CDR3 coding DNA: TGTGCCATCAGTGAGTCCGCAGGGGAGAGCAATCAGCCCCAGCATTTT. This translates into CAISESAGESNQPQHF.

This clone appeared a few times. The rearrangement links TRBV19 to TRBJ2-2; D is possibly TRBD1 (6 bases). CDR1 is LNHDA, CDR2 SQIVND, per germline (reference sequence). V was pared by 7 bases and J by 1 base, with 10 bases between. The CDR3 runs 14 residues. The CDR3 sequence is CASKRQENTGELFF. CDR3 DNA sequence: TGTGCCAGTAAAAGACAGGAGAACACCGGGGAGCTGTTTTTT.

The chain joins TRBV5-6 to TRBJ2-3; TRBD2 might be the D (6 bases). There are 18 residues in the CDR3. Trimming took off 4 bases at V and 2 bases at J, with 23 bases between the two ends. Germline V gene lookup returns CDR1 SGHDT and CDR2 YYEEEE. CDR3 DNA sequence: TGTGCCAGCAGCCCCCCAGGCCCGCGGGGTGTGAACACAGATACGCAGTATTTT. It codes for CASSPPGPRGVNTDTQYF.

This rearrangement joins TRBV6-4 to TRBJ1-1, with D perhaps matching TRBD1 (5 bases). Germline V gives CDR1 MRHNA, CDR2 SNTAGT. This CDR3 comprises 17 residues. Trimming removed 7 bases at V and 1 base at J, with 22 bases between. The CDR3 DNA is TGTGCCAGCATCCCAGGGCAGCGATATACTAAGAACACTGAAGCTTTCTTT. Translating gives CASIPGQRYTKNTEAFF.

This chain joins TRBV30 and TRBJ1-2; D may be TRBD1 (5 bases). With 3 bases removed from V and 10 bases from J, the gap between germline ends came to 15 bases. CDR1 and CDR2 from the germline V gene are GTSNPN and SVGIG (reference sequence). The CDR3 has 12 residues. The CDR3 nucleotides read TGTGCCTGGAGCATGGACATGGGGTTCTACACCTTC. Translating it yields CAWSMDMGFYTF.

V usage is TRBV5-4 and J usage is TRBJ2-1, with TRBD2 matching 10 bases. Germline V gene lookup returns CDR1 SGHNT and CDR2 YYREEE (reference sequence). The CDR3 is 15 residues long. Trimming took 3 bases from V and 7 from J; bases not matched to a gene: 7. The CDR3 coding sequence is TGTGCCAGCAGCTCCCTAGCGGGGGTGCATAATGAGCAGTTCTTC. Translating gives CASSSLAGVHNEQFF.